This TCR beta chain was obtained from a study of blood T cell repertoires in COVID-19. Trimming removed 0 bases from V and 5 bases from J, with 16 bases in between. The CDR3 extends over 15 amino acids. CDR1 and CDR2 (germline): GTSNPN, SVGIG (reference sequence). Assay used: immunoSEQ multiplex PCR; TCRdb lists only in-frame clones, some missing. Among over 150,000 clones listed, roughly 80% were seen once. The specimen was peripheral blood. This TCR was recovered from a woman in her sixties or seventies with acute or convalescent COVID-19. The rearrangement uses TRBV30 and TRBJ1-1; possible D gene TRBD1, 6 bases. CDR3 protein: CAWSVPGGLGTEAFF. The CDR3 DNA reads TGTGCCTGGAGTGTACCCGGGGGGCTCGGAACTGAAGCTTTCTTT.